Listed below are T cell receptor beta chains from one sample, sequenced in a study of blood T cell repertoires in COVID-19. Produced via immunoSEQ multiplex PCR; TCRdb's table is partial and in-frame only. This sample yields 65,000 to 80,000 clones, of which roughly nine tenths are seen a single time; just over 9% belongs to the top ten. The sample taken for sequencing was peripheral blood. All receptors come from a human donor in a cohort sampled during active COVID-19. Each CDR3 is given with its conserved first and last residue. The D gene is left open where the match is weak. Only part of the rows carry a size: once, few, many, or a class if the clone is expanded.

size	V	D	J	length	CDR3	DNA
.	TRBV9	TRBD1	TRBJ1-5	15	CASSVEGTGNQPQHF	TGTGCCAGCAGCGTAGAAGGGACAGGTAATCAGCCCCAGCATTTT
.	TRBV5-5	TRBD2	TRBJ2-5	17	CASSLAVLAGGRETQYF	TGTGCCAGCAGCTTGGCTGTACTAGCGGGAGGGAGGGAGACCCAGTACTTC
once	TRBV3-1/TRBV3-2	.	TRBJ1-1	13	CASSQQGRSEAFF	TGTGCCAGCAGCCAACAGGGGCGCTCTGAAGCTTTCTTT
.	TRBV6-5	.	TRBJ2-5	12	CASGLSLETQYF	TGTGCCAGCGGCCTCTCATTGGAGACCCAGTACTTC
.	TRBV9	.	TRBJ2-2	15	CASSVLVTPGGELFF	TGTGCCAGCAGCGTGTTGGTAACCCCCGGTGGGGAGCTGTTTTTT
.	TRBV19	TRBD1	TRBJ2-7	18	CASSIGGLSRDSSYEQYF	TGTGCCAGTAGTATAGGGGGTCTCTCCCGGGACAGCTCCTACGAGCAGTACTTC
.	TRBV3-1/TRBV3-2	.	TRBJ2-7	14	CASSRSTNSYEQYF	TGTGCCAGCAGCCGATCGACTAACTCCTACGAGCAGTACTTC
.	TRBV19	.	TRBJ1-2	15	CASRPPGQRNYGYTF	TGTGCCAGTAGACCCCCGGGACAAAGAAACTATGGCTACACCTTC
.	TRBV7-9	TRBD1	TRBJ2-1	14	CASSLDRAYNEQFF	TGTGCCAGCAGCTTGGACAGGGCCTACAATGAGCAGTTCTTC
.	TRBV9	TRBD2	TRBJ2-1	16	CASSMGSGRADNEQFF	TGTGCCAGCAGCATGGGAAGCGGGAGGGCGGACAATGAGCAGTTCTTC
.	TRBV28	TRBD1	TRBJ2-6	18	CASRGPGTGIPGANVLTF	TGTGCCAGCAGGGGACCCGGGACAGGGATTCCTGGGGCCAACGTCCTGACTTTC
.	TRBV24-1	.	TRBJ2-7	14	CATSDPTLDYEQYF	TGTGCCACCAGTGATCCGACTCTTGACTACGAGCAGTACTTC
once	TRBV24-1	.	TRBJ2-2	16	CATSDPGSANTGELFF	TGTGCCACCAGTGATCCTGGGAGTGCAAACACCGGGGAGCTGTTTTTT
.	TRBV4-2	TRBD2	TRBJ2-1	14	CASNPSGSAGEQFF	TGTGCCAGCAACCCTAGCGGGAGTGCGGGGGAGCAGTTCTTC
.	TRBV7-3	.	TRBJ1-5	16	CASSLKGGHVNQPQHF	TGTGCCAGCAGCTTAAAAGGGGGACACGTCAATCAGCCCCAGCATTTT
.	TRBV7-9	.	TRBJ1-5	14	CASSSEGGAQPQHF	TGTGCCAGCAGCTCGGAGGGGGGGGCGCAGCCCCAGCATTTT
few	TRBV4-1	.	TRBJ2-2	15	CASSEVRELTGELFF	TGCGCCAGCAGCGAAGTACGGGAGCTCACCGGGGAGCTGTTTTTT
few	TRBV4-3	TRBD2	TRBJ2-5	16	CASSHGLAGDAETQYF	TGCGCCAGCAGCCACGGACTAGCGGGAGACGCCGAGACCCAGTACTTC
.	TRBV7-2	TRBD2	TRBJ2-2	15	CASSYSGRTTGELFF	TGTGCCAGCAGCTATAGCGGGAGGACCACCGGGGAGCTGTTTTTT
.	TRBV6-6	.	TRBJ1-1	17	CASSHGWTAIRATEAFF	TGTGCCAGCAGTCACGGCTGGACAGCGATACGGGCTACTGAAGCTTTCTTT
.	TRBV4-2	TRBD2	TRBJ2-3	17	CASSQESAGVYTDTQYF	TGTGCCAGCAGCCAAGAAAGCGCGGGAGTGTATACAGATACGCAGTATTTT
.	TRBV5-1	.	TRBJ1-1	15	CASTDRGAMNTEAFF	TGCGCCAGCACCGATCGGGGAGCAATGAACACTGAAGCTTTCTTT
.	TRBV5-6	.	TRBJ2-1	17	CASSPGFERESYNEQFF	TGTGCCAGCAGCCCGGGTTTCGAGAGGGAATCCTACAATGAGCAGTTCTTC
.	TRBV25-1	.	TRBJ2-1	11	CASRLYNEQFF	TGTGCCAGCAGGCTATACAATGAGCAGTTCTTC
.	TRBV23-1	.	TRBJ1-1	13	CASSPVYGTEAFF	TGCGCCAGCAGTCCCGTTTACGGCACTGAAGCTTTCTTT
.	TRBV28	TRBD2	TRBJ2-3	16	CASSHLAGEGADTQYF	TGTGCCAGCAGCCACTTAGCGGGAGAGGGCGCAGATACGCAGTATTTT
.	TRBV14	.	TRBJ2-2	16	CASSQEGNPFPGELFF	TGTGCCAGCAGCCAAGAGGGCAATCCCTTCCCCGGGGAGCTGTTTTTT
.	TRBV3-1/TRBV3-2	.	TRBJ1-6	15	CASTPGGGYNSPLHF	TGTGCCAGCACCCCTGGGGGCGGATATAATTCACCCCTCCACTTT
.	TRBV7-9	.	TRBJ2-7	11	CASRGGYEQYF	TGTGCCAGCAGAGGGGGATACGAGCAGTACTTC
.	TRBV28	TRBD1	TRBJ2-7	15	CASSSPGQGAREQYF	TGTGCCAGCAGTTCCCCGGGACAGGGGGCGCGCGAGCAGTACTTC
.	TRBV20-1	.	TRBJ1-1	14	CSASNLGTLAEAFF	TGCAGTGCCAGTAATTTAGGGACATTGGCTGAAGCTTTCTTT
.	TRBV6-2/TRBV6-3	.	TRBJ1-5	15	CASSERALADQPQHF	TGTGCCAGCAGCGAACGGGCCCTAGCGGATCAGCCCCAGCATTTT
once	TRBV20-1	.	TRBJ2-1	14	CSASSPSSYNEQFF	TGCAGTGCTAGTAGCCCGAGCTCCTACAATGAGCAGTTCTTC
once	TRBV4-3	TRBD2	TRBJ2-7	13	CASSQDKREPQIF	TGCGCCAGCAGCCAAGATAAGCGGGAGCCTCAAATCTTC
.	TRBV4-2	.	TRBJ2-5	16	CASSPDGRSREETQYF	TGTGCCAGCAGCCCAGACGGACGTTCGAGGGAAGAGACCCAGTACTTC
.	TRBV5-1	.	TRBJ1-1	14	CASSLVAENTEAFF	TGCGCCAGCAGCTTGGTAGCAGAGAACACTGAAGCTTTCTTT
.	TRBV10-3	.	TRBJ2-3	15	CAISQTGSGTDTQYF	TGTGCCATCAGCCAAACAGGGAGCGGCACAGATACGCAGTATTTT
few	TRBV6-5	TRBD1	TRBJ2-5	12	CASGTGGETQYF	TGTGCCAGCGGGACAGGGGGGGAGACCCAGTACTTC
few	TRBV2	TRBD2	TRBJ2-7	14	CASRGLAGKNEQYF	TGTGCCAGCAGGGGACTAGCGGGAAAGAACGAGCAGTACTTC
.	TRBV30	.	TRBJ1-1	12	CAWSDMGARAFF	TGTGCCTGGAGCGATATGGGGGCGCGAGCTTTCTTT
.	TRBV20-1	.	TRBJ2-7	16	CSASSPSGLTTYEQYF	TGCAGTGCTAGTAGTCCGTCCGGACTAACGACTTACGAGCAGTACTTC
.	TRBV10-3	.	TRBJ2-1	13	CAISDVLGNEQFF	TGTGCCATCAGTGACGTCCTAGGCAATGAGCAGTTCTTC
.	TRBV6-5	TRBD1	TRBJ1-4	14	CASSSGTGGEKLFF	TGTGCCAGCAGTTCCGGGACAGGGGGTGAAAAACTGTTTTTT
.	TRBV7-3	.	TRBJ2-3	12	CASSFGKDTQYF	TGTGCCAGCAGCTTTGGCAAAGATACGCAGTATTTT
once	TRBV7-8	.	TRBJ2-4	12	CASSPQGNIQYF	TGTGCCAGCAGCCCCCAGGGAAACATTCAGTACTTC
.	TRBV4-1	TRBD1	TRBJ2-3	15	CASSSRDRDTDTQYF	TGCGCCAGCAGCAGCCGGGACAGAGACACAGATACGCAGTATTTT
.	TRBV4-2	TRBD1	TRBJ1-1	14	CASSQHTGGREAFF	TGTGCCAGCAGCCAACACACAGGGGGTCGTGAAGCTTTCTTT
.	TRBV7-2	TRBD1	TRBJ1-6	17	CASSLARVDRVESPLHF	TGTGCCAGCAGCTTAGCGCGGGTAGACAGGGTTGAATCACCCCTCCACTTT
.	TRBV6-5	TRBD1	TRBJ1-5	14	CASRQGPYNQPQHF	TGTGCCAGCAGACAGGGGCCTTACAATCAGCCCCAGCATTTT
.	TRBV7-2	TRBD2	TRBJ2-7	14	CASSFSGSPYEQYF	TGTGCCAGCAGCTTTAGCGGGAGCCCCTACGAGCAGTACTTC
.	TRBV6-1	.	TRBJ2-2	15	CASSEFPGSTGELFF	TGTGCCAGCAGTGAATTCCCGGGAAGTACCGGGGAGCTGTTTTTT